A selection of T cell receptor beta chains follows, all from one sample in a study of T-cell memory formation after mild COVID-19. TCRdb re-derived calls from the 5' RACE reads in MiXCR, one entry per CDR3 protein. The table lists approximately 400,000 distinct CDR3 sequences, 24% of them singletons. Sequencing was done on a sample of PBMCs or a T cell subset sorted from them (not recorded which). All receptors come from an adult woman who had mild COVID-19 (a few samples of this study predate the infection). Cell type and time point are not known. Both conserved end residues are part of each CDR3. A D gene is named only where the DNA matches it firmly. A clone size is listed for some rows: how often the clone was seen (once, few, many), or a class if it is expanded.

TRBJ2-4	few	TRBV20-1	NA	TGCAGTGCTAGAGATCCAAAGGGTTTACAGTACTTC	CSARDPKGLQYF
TRBJ2-3	NA	TRBV9	NA	TGTGCCAGCAGCGGTTCCAGGACGGAGACAGAAGATACGCAGTATTTT	CASSGSRTETEDTQYF
TRBJ2-2	NA	TRBV24-1	TRBD2	TGTGCCTCCGGGGGGTTCGGGGAGCTGTTTTTT	CASGGFGELFF
TRBJ2-7	few	TRBV14	NA	TGTGCCAGCAGCCAGAGCAACGAGCAGTACTTC	CASSQSNEQYF
TRBJ2-5	NA	TRBV20-1	NA	TGCAGTGCTAGTCAGTTAGAGACCCAGTACTTC	CSASQLETQYF
TRBJ2-1	few	TRBV7-6	NA	TGTGCCAGCAGCACCGGGACACAAGGGGAGCAGTTCTTC	CASSTGTQGEQFF
TRBJ2-5	many	TRBV10-3	TRBD1	TGTGCCATCAGGACCGACAGGGAAGAGACCCAGTACTTC	CAIRTDREETQYF
TRBJ2-1	few	TRBV11-2	NA	TGTGCCAGCAGCTTACCCAGGGAAGCTAACTACAATGAGCAGTTCTTC	CASSLPREANYNEQFF
TRBJ2-5	NA	TRBV7-2	TRBD1	TGTGCCAGCAGCCAAACAGGGGGTGTTCAAGAGACCCAGTACTTC	CASSQTGGVQETQYF
TRBJ1-1	NA	TRBV27	NA	TGTGCCAGCGGGGCAGGCCCGGGCACTGAAGCTTTCTTT	CASGAGPGTEAFF
TRBJ1-5	NA	TRBV19	NA	TGTGCCAGTAGTAACTTGGGAAGCAATCAGCCCCAGCATTTT	CASSNLGSNQPQHF
TRBJ2-7	many	TRBV7-9	NA	TGTGCCAGCAGCTTTGGGGGCGACTACGAGCAGTACTTC	CASSFGGDYEQYF
TRBJ1-2	few	TRBV20-1	NA	TGCAGTGCTAGAGGTAGTCCCCGAGGAGGCTATGGCTACACCTTC	CSARGSPRGGYGYTF
TRBJ2-1	many	TRBV7-3	NA	TGTGCCAGCAGCGCCACCCTGGGCGAGCAGTTCTTC	CASSATLGEQFF
TRBJ1-5	few	TRBV5-1	NA	TGCGCCAGCAGCCGGGGGGCAGGGACTCAGCCCCAGCATTTT	CASSRGAGTQPQHF
TRBJ2-7	NA	TRBV5-1	NA	TGCGCCAGCAGCGGGACTGGGTCGGGACTGCATTACGAGCAGTACTTC	CASSGTGSGLHYEQYF
TRBJ1-5	few	TRBV11-2	NA	TGTGCCAGCAGCTTAGAGACAGGCCATCAGCCCCAGCATTTT	CASSLETGHQPQHF
TRBJ1-1	NA	TRBV6-5	NA	TGTGCCAGCACCGAGGGGTGGAACACTGAAGCTTTCTTT	CASTEGWNTEAFF
TRBJ1-1	NA	TRBV6-5	TRBD1	TGTGCCAGCAGTTACTACGCCCCGGGACAGGGTGGAACTGAAGCTTTCTTT	CASSYYAPGQGGTEAFF
TRBJ1-2	NA	TRBV29-1	NA	TGCAGCGTTGAAGTTCCGGGGTATGGCTATGGCTACACCTTC	CSVEVPGYGYGYTF
TRBJ2-3	few	TRBV5-6	TRBD1	TGTGCCAGCAGCTTTGTCGTCCCAGTAGGACAGGCCACAGATACGCAGTATTTT	CASSFVVPVGQATDTQYF
TRBJ2-1	NA	TRBV24-1	NA	TGTGCCACCAGTGGACCAGGAGGTTATGAGCAGTTCTTC	CATSGPGGYEQFF
TRBJ2-7	NA	TRBV2	NA	TGTGCCAGCATGAGGGGCGTAAGCCCCGAGCAGTACTTC	CASMRGVSPEQYF
TRBJ2-7	NA	TRBV2	TRBD1	TGTGCCAGCAAAGGGACAGTCTCCTACGAGCAGTACTTC	CASKGTVSYEQYF
TRBJ1-1	NA	TRBV10-3	NA	TGTGCCATCAGCGACCTGGGCCCTGAAGCTTTCTTT	CAISDLGPEAFF
TRBJ2-2	few	TRBV18	TRBD2	TGTGCCAGCTCATCGAACCGGGGCGGGGGAAAGGCGAACACCGGGGAGCTGTTTTTT	CASSSNRGGGKANTGELFF
TRBJ2-1	NA	TRBV5-4	TRBD2	TGTGCCAGCAGCTTGGGTAGCGGGGGGGCCGACAATGAGCAGTTCTTC	CASSLGSGGADNEQFF
TRBJ2-2	NA	TRBV6-1	NA	TGTGCCAGCAGTGACGTTGGGTACAGGAACACCGGGGAGCTGTTTTTT	CASSDVGYRNTGELFF
TRBJ1-2	once	TRBV24-1	NA	TGTGCCACCAGTGACCCTCTCAGGCGAGTCGGCTACACCTTC	CATSDPLRRVGYTF
TRBJ2-7	NA	TRBV24-1	TRBD1	TGTGCCACCAGTGACCCGGGACAGGGGGCTTACGAGCAGTACTTC	CATSDPGQGAYEQYF